These 28 T cell receptor beta chains originate from one sample sequenced in a study of T-cell memory formation after mild COVID-19. TCRdb fed the 5' RACE reads into MiXCR, producing one record per CDR3 protein. The table includes 140,000 to 150,000 distinct CDR3 sequences, 20% to 25% detected once. Material: PBMCs or a T cell subset sorted from them (not recorded which). These receptors came from an adult woman who had mild COVID-19 (a few samples of this study predate the infection). Cell type and time point are not known.

This clonotype was seen a few times. This rearrangement joins TRBV14 to TRBJ2-3, with D maybe TRBD1 (5 bases). Germline loops: CDR1 SGHDN, CDR2 FVKESK. V lost 1 base to trimming and J lost 9 bases, with 5 bases between them. The CDR3 sequence is 11 residues long. This CDR3 is CASSQGTTQYF. The CDR3 DNA follows: TGTGCCAGCAGCCAAGGGACAACGCAGTATTTT.

This clonotype was counted only a few times. The genes are TRBV24-1 and TRBJ2-1, with 10 bases aligning to TRBD2. The CDR3 has 17 residues. The germline gives CDR1 KGHDR, CDR2 SFDVKD. With 5 bases clipped from V and 12 bases from J, the junction kept 18 bases outside the gene matches. In DNA form, the CDR3 reads TGTGCCACCAGTGGGGGGTTCTCTAGCGGGAGCCCGAGGGGGCAGTTCTTC. It is translated as CATSGGFSSGSPRGQFF.

About this clonotype itself: The junction shows a germline mismatch at one end, possibly a read error. The J gene is TRBJ1-1, the V gene TRBV2, with D maybe TRBD1 (5 bases). The CDR3 covers 13 residues. CDR1 and CDR2 from the germline V gene are SNHLY and FYNNEI. The CDR3 here is CASHDSPGTEAFF. CDR3 DNA sequence: TGTGCCAGCCATGACAGTCCAGGGACTGAAGCCTTCTTT. Drawing the rest from reference TRBV2 and TRBJ1-1, the complete variable domain is EPEVTQTPSHQVTQMGQEVILRCVPISNHLYFYWYRQILGQKVEFLVSFYNNEISEKSEIFDDQFSVERPDGSNFTLKIRSTKLEDSAMYFCASHDSPGTEAFFGQGTRLTVV.

This clonotype was observed a few times. This chain links TRBV13 with TRBJ1-1; tentative D call: TRBD1 (6 bases). This CDR3 has 15 residues. Germline V lookup: CDR1 PRHDT, CDR2 FYEKMQ (reference sequence). The V end was cut by 5 bases, the J end by 2 bases, with 15 bases between. CDR3 amino acids: CASSVRDIYNTEAFF. The CDR3 nucleotides are TGTGCCAGCAGCGTCCGGGACATATACAACACTGAAGCTTTCTTT.

This clonotype was detected only once. This chain joins TRBV7-9 and TRBJ1-4; perhaps TRBD1 as D (6 bases). From germline, CDR1 is SEHNR and CDR2 FQNEAQ (reference sequence). V lost 5 bases and J lost 0, with 13 bases in between. The CDR3 sequence is 16 residues long. CDR3 nucleotides: TGTGCCAGCAGCCCGGGACACCTCGCAACTAATGAAAAACTGTTTTTT. Its protein product is CASSPGHLATNEKLFF.

The chain is built from TRBV5-1 and TRBJ2-7; 8 nucleotides line up with TRBD2. V was clipped by 0 bases and J by 5 bases; unmatched bases: 10. The germline CDR1 and CDR2 sequences are SGHRS and YFSETQ. The CDR3 consists of 16 residues. The CDR3 spells CASSLESAGGFDEQYF. CDR3 nucleotides: TGCGCCAGCAGCTTGGAGTCGGCGGGAGGCTTCGACGAGCAGTACTTC.

This clonotype was counted a few times. The gene calls are TRBV13 and TRBJ2-1, with D perhaps being TRBD1 or TRBD2 (5 bases each). The ends were cut back, 5 bases at V and 8 bases at J, with 16 bases in the middle. This CDR3 is built from 14 residues. From germline, CDR1 is PRHDT and CDR2 FYEKMQ (reference sequence). The CDR3 loop reads CASSKGWRGDEQFF. CDR3 nucleotides: TGTGCCAGCAGCAAGGGGTGGCGAGGGGATGAGCAGTTCTTC.

There are a few counts of this clonotype. The chain has TRBV24-1 and TRBJ1-5, with D possibly TRBD1 on 6 matching bases. V was shortened by 3 bases and J by 1 base, with 12 bases between the two germline ends. This CDR3 has 16 amino acids. Germline V gene sequence: CDR1 KGHDR, CDR2 SFDVKD. As DNA, the CDR3 is TGTGCCACCAGTGATAACAGGGATGGGAGCAATCAGCCCCAGCATTTT. Translated: CATSDNRDGSNQPQHF.

In this sample, this clonotype turned up a few times. The DNA of the CDR3 is TGCGCCAGCAGCTTGCTGACACGGGAAGGGACTTCCGCCGGTGAGCAGTTCTTC. This translates into CASSLLTREGTSAGEQFF. This chain uses TRBV5-1 with TRBJ2-1, with TRBD2 as a possible D gene (6 bases). The CDR3 has 18 residues. V was pared by 1 base and J by 9 bases, with 26 bases between. Germline V gives CDR1 SGHRS, CDR2 YFSETQ.

The table lists this clonotype with a few counts. This rearrangement joins TRBV5-4 to TRBJ2-5, with D uncertain. This CDR3 is 15 amino acids long. The V end lost 2 bases, the J end lost 2 bases, and 13 bases lay between the germline ends. The germline V gene encodes CDR1 SGHNT and CDR2 YYREEE (reference sequence). CDR3 bases: TGTGCCAGCAGCTTTGCGACTGGCTTACAAGAGACCCAGTACTTC. The encoded protein is CASSFATGLQETQYF.

The CDR3 protein is CASSPRDHIDQPQHF. The CDR3 bases are TGTGCCAGCAGCCCCCGGGACCACATCGATCAGCCCCAGCATTTT. The chain has TRBV27 and TRBJ1-5; a possible D gene is TRBD1 (5 bases). V lost 6 bases and J lost 5, with 17 bases in between. This CDR3 is built from 15 residues. The germline V gene encodes CDR1 MNHEY and CDR2 SMNVEV (reference sequence).

This clonotype was detected a few times. DNA of the CDR3: TGCAGTGCTGGGGGACTAGCGGATACGCAGTATTTT. Translating it yields CSAGGLADTQYF. This chain joins TRBV20-1 and TRBJ2-3, with 10 bases lining up with TRBD2. The junction had 2 bases not matched to a gene; V was cut back by 5 bases and J by 6 bases. The CDR3 contains 12 residues. CDR1 and CDR2 from the germline V gene are DFQATT and SNEGSKA (reference sequence).

This clonotype was observed a handful of times. The chain has TRBV12-3 or TRBV12-4 and TRBJ1-2; D unresolved. V was shortened by 1 base and J by 2 bases, with 11 bases between the two germline ends. This CDR3 spans 15 amino acids. CDR3 in amino acids: CASSLGTIGNYGYTF. CDR3 nucleotides: TGTGCCAGCAGTTTAGGGACTATCGGGAACTATGGCTACACCTTC.

V and J are TRBV6-4 and TRBJ2-1; 10 bases agree with TRBD2. The CDR3 totals 14 residues. CDR1 MRHNA and CDR2 SNTAGT come from the germline V gene. V was pared by 6 bases and J by 5 bases, with 4 bases of the junction left unmatched. CDR3 region: CASSILAGHNEQFF. Here the CDR3 DNA reads TGTGCCAGCAGCATACTAGCGGGGCACAATGAGCAGTTCTTC.

This clonotype has ten or more counts. The V call is TRBV7-9, the J call TRBJ2-7, with D uncertain. CDR3 size: 11 residues. Germline CDR1 is SEHNR and CDR2 is FQNEAQ (reference sequence). Trimming stripped 1 base from V and 5 bases from J, with 3 bases between. The CDR3 bases are TGTGCCAGCAGCTTAGGGAACGAGCAGTACTTC. This encodes CASSLGNEQYF. Full variable domain (remainder filled in from reference TRBV7-9 and TRBJ2-7): DTGVSQNPRHKITKRGQNVTFRCDPISEHNRLYWYRQTLGQGPEFLTYFQNEAQLEKSRLLSDRFSAERPKGSFSTLEIQRTEQGDSAMYLCASSLGNEQYFGPGTRLTVT.

The chain links TRBV7-8 to TRBJ2-5; D may match TRBD1 or TRBD2 (5 bases each). This CDR3 has 14 residues. V was shortened by 6 bases and J by 2 bases, with 13 bases between the two germline ends. CDR1 and CDR2 (germline): SGHVS, FQNEAQ. As DNA, the CDR3 is TGTGCCAGCAGTAGGGGACGGTCTCAAGAGACCCAGTACTTC. Its protein product is CASSRGRSQETQYF.

This CDR3 reads CASSLVTQYF. CDR3 nucleotides: TGTGCCAGCAGTCTTGTAACCCAGTACTTC. The genes are TRBV11-2 and TRBJ2-5; D uncertain. The CDR3 contains 10 residues. Germline V gene sequence: CDR1 SGHAT, CDR2 FQNNGV. V lost 6 bases, J lost 8 bases, and 7 bases lay in between.

The chain has TRBV15 and TRBJ2-1; tentatively, D is TRBD2 (6 bases). Germline V gene sequence: CDR1 LNHNV, CDR2 YYDKDF (reference sequence). The CDR3 runs to 16 residues. V was shortened by 3 bases and J by 2 bases, with 14 bases between the two germline ends. The DNA for the CDR3 is TGTGCCACCAGCAGTCAACTAGCAGGAACCTACAATGAGCAGTTCTTC. It translates to CATSSQLAGTYNEQFF.

The chain has TRBV4-2 and TRBJ2-7; TRBD2 is a possible D gene (5 bases). Germline CDR1 reads LGHNA; CDR2 reads YNFKEQ. Trimming removed 3 bases at V and 0 bases at J, with 15 bases between. The CDR3 is 16 amino acids. The DNA of the CDR3 is TGTGCCAGCAGCCAGAGCGGTTGGGGAAGCTCCTACGAGCAGTACTTC. This encodes CASSQSGWGSSYEQYF.

The rearrangement links TRBV4-3 to TRBJ2-2; 12 bases are shared with TRBD2. The CDR3 extends over 18 amino acids. The germline V gene has CDR1 LGHNA and CDR2 YSLEER. The V and J ends lost 0 bases and 3 bases, in that order; junction bases with no gene match: 5. CDR3 in DNA: TGCGCCAGCAGCCAAGATCTGCTAGCGGGAGGGGACACCGGGGAGCTGTTTTTT. Its protein product is CASSQDLLAGGDTGELFF.

The chain is built from TRBV4-3 and TRBJ2-6; D ambiguous. The CDR3 is 14 residues long. Germline CDR1 LGHNA, CDR2 YSLEER. V shed 0 bases and J shed 1 base, with 1 base lying between them. CDR3 sequence reads: CASSQDSGANVLTF. DNA of the CDR3: TGCGCCAGCAGCCAAGATTCTGGGGCCAACGTCCTGACTTTC.

The chain employs TRBV6-1 and TRBJ2-1; the D is unclear. The V gene's germline CDR1 is MNHNS and CDR2 SASEGT. This CDR3 has 13 amino acids. With 3 bases removed from V and 2 bases from J, the gap between germline ends came to 5 bases. The CDR3 reads CASSEWAYNEQFF. The DNA for the CDR3 is TGTGCCAGCAGTGAGTGGGCCTACAATGAGCAGTTCTTC.

The chain employs TRBV12-3 or TRBV12-4 and TRBJ2-7; tentatively, D is TRBD1 or TRBD2 (6 bases each). The CDR3 runs to 13 residues. Trimming cost V 4 bases and J 6 bases, with 13 bases left between them. The CDR3 protein is CASSWGRTVEQYF. The CDR3 DNA is TGTGCCAGCAGTTGGGGGAGGACAGTCGAGCAGTACTTC.

The chain uses TRBV21-1 and TRBJ2-7; TRBD1 is taken as the D call from the table, unchecked against the DNA. TRBV21-1 is given as a pseudogene. This CDR3 contains 11 residues. The CDR3 coding sequence is TGTGCCACCGGGGGGGGCAGGGAGCAGTACTTC. It specifies CATGGGREQYF.

The chain has TRBV6-1 and TRBJ1-2; D not resolved. The V end was cut by 8 bases, the J end by 6 bases, with 10 bases between. The CDR3 totals 11 residues. Germline V gene data show CDR1 as MNHNS and CDR2 as SASEGT. CDR3 protein: CASLTPDGYTF. In DNA form, the CDR3 reads TGTGCCAGCCTCACCCCTGATGGCTACACCTTC.

V is TRBV20-1 and J is TRBJ1-1; D is unresolved. This CDR3 is 12 amino acids long. Germline assignment: CDR1 DFQATT and CDR2 SNEGSKA (reference sequence). The ends were cut back, 3 bases at V and 4 bases at J, with 9 bases in the middle. CDR3 bases: TGCAGTGCTAGGGAAGGAGGCACTGAAGCTTTCTTT. Protein product: CSAREGGTEAFF.

This clonotype was seen once. The chain carries TRBV30 and TRBJ1-6, with 7 bases lining up with TRBD1. With V trimmed by 0 bases and J by 13 bases, 18 bases remained unmatched. The germline V gene has CDR1 GTSNPN and CDR2 SVGIG (reference sequence). This CDR3 has 17 amino acids. The CDR3 DNA follows: TGTGCCTGGAGTGTGTCTCTTGTCCTTCAGGGGGATAGGCCCCTCCACTTT. Amino acids: CAWSVSLVLQGDRPLHF.

This clonotype was detected a few times. The chain carries TRBV7-9 and TRBJ2-2; 8 bases line up with TRBD2. J gave up 0 bases and V 7 bases, and 13 bases lay outside the gene matches. This CDR3 contains 18 residues. The germline V gene encodes CDR1 SEHNR and CDR2 FQNEAQ (reference sequence). CDR3 coding DNA: TGTGCCAGCAACCCGGACTTCCGGGGGGGATCGAACACCGGGGAGCTGTTTTTT. Translation: CASNPDFRGGSNTGELFF.